The clone carrying this T cell receptor beta chain was recorded a few times. The source of the sample is a study of blood T cell repertoires in COVID-19. Per germline, CDR1 SGHDN and CDR2 FVKESK. There are 15 residues in the CDR3. The trim removed 8 bases at V and 5 bases at J, leaving 11 bases unmatched. Data came from immunoSEQ multiplex PCR; TCRdb stores just in-frame clones and leaves some out. The table shows 60,000 to 80,000 clones, with around 80% occurring only once. The source of this sequence is a woman between 40 and 50 years old with acute COVID-19. Sequencing was carried out using PBMCs or T cells enriched from blood (not recorded which). This chain links TRBV14 with TRBJ2-1, with 8 bases fitting TRBD2. CDR3 DNA sequence: TGTGCCAGCTCCCAAGCGAGCGGGAGTAACAATGAGCAGTTCTTC. The encoded protein is CASSQASGSNNEQFF.